Listed below are T cell receptor beta chains from one sample, sequenced in a study of response to subunit inactivated influenza vaccine. Each CDR3 protein gets one entry after TCRdb re-called the RT-PCR reads with MiXCR. The table shows fewer than 400,000 distinct CDR3 sequences, with just over 20% occurring only once. The starting material was PBMCs from blood, obtained approximately 20 months after vaccination. These TCRs come from a man between 50 and 69 years old who received an inactivated influenza vaccine. CDR3s leave out the opening cysteine and the closing phenylalanine or tryptophan.

>12|TRBV12-3/TRBV12-4|TRBJ1-6
ASSRDGKNSPLH
>15|TRBV7-9|TRBJ1-4
ASSLVGVPPYHEKLF
>12|TRBV12-3/TRBV12-4|TRBJ1-3
ASKAGTDRNTIY
>16|TRBV20-1|TRBJ1-1
SARIPGLWDGMNTEAF
>13|TRBV5-1|TRBJ1-4
ASSLAGPRNEKLF
>9|TRBV12-3/TRBV12-4|TRBJ1-1
ASSLRQGAF
>14|TRBV6-5|TRBJ2-3
ASSYKRGGPTDAQY
>14|TRBV12-3/TRBV12-4|TRBJ2-7
ASSLDHGQLGYEQY
>14|TRBV5-1|TRBJ2-2
ASSLRALSSTGELF
>13|TRBV7-2|TRBJ2-5
ASSLAQGRQETQY
>13|TRBV5-1|TRBJ1-5
ASSMGQGVNQPQH
>11|TRBV5-1|TRBJ1-1
ASGQGENTEAF
>12|TRBV3-1|TRBJ1-2
ASSQEVSNYGYT
>11|TRBV20-1|TRBJ1-5
SATRGSNQPQH
>10|TRBV2|TRBJ2-1
ASKDNNNEQF
>14|TRBV12-3/TRBV12-4|TRBJ2-1
ASTHRQTSSYNEQF
>12|TRBV27|TRBJ2-1
ASSRGGVYNEQF
>16|TRBV4-3|TRBJ2-2
ASSQDPRLLSNTGELF
>11|TRBV6-5|TRBJ2-7
ASSLSTGYEQY
>12|TRBV7-2|TRBJ1-1
ASSLTNFNTEAF
>11|TRBV14|TRBJ1-2
ASSHRQAYGYT
>13|TRBV10-3|TRBJ2-2
ATTGRASNTGELF
>11|TRBV6-1|TRBJ1-2
ASSQDRGHGYT
>11|TRBV6-5|TRBJ1-2
ASSYGQGRGYT
>12|TRBV3-1|TRBJ2-1
ASSWLAGNNEQF
>12|TRBV11-1|TRBJ2-1
ASSLRTSTYEQF
>10|TRBV5-4|TRBJ1-2
ATGEGNYGYT
>13|TRBV4-3|TRBJ2-2
ASSPRNRGTGELF
>14|TRBV27|TRBJ1-2
ASSLTAALTNYGYT
>14|TRBV4-2|TRBJ2-2
ASSQVRGSNTGELF
>13|TRBV5-1|TRBJ1-3
ASSNRGSSGNTIY
>13|TRBV20-1|TRBJ2-7
SARGTSGYSYEQY
>13|TRBV6-1|TRBJ1-6
ASSDPGLGISPLH
>11|TRBV4-3|TRBJ1-1
ASRQQENTEAF
>13|TRBV6-1|TRBJ1-6
ASRWLGGANSPLH
>12|TRBV9|TRBJ1-1
ASSVGRVNTEAF
>10|TRBV5-6|TRBJ1-6
ASSYRGSPLH
>14|TRBV15|TRBJ1-1
ATSRDRTRSNTEAF
>16|TRBV4-1|TRBJ2-2
ASSQSVMTGLNTGELF
>12|TRBV2|TRBJ1-5
ASLGVVGNQPQH
>10|TRBV29-1|TRBJ2-4
SVEIGANIQY
>13|TRBV7-3|TRBJ1-5
ASSLKGRDNQPQH
>12|TRBV18|TRBJ1-5
ASSPPGGDQPQH
>10|TRBV12-3/TRBV12-4|TRBJ2-3
ASSSSADTQY
>12|TRBV20-1|TRBJ2-7
SAREISGTGEQY
>14|TRBV5-1|TRBJ2-1
ASSRLGGNLDNEQF
>11|TRBV2|TRBJ1-5
ASSEAEASPQH
>14|TRBV7-9|TRBJ1-6
ASSGGMASYNSPLH
>14|TRBV7-2|TRBJ2-5
ASSLDRLTGYETQY
>12|TRBV3-1|TRBJ2-7
ASSQMGHSYEQY
>13|TRBV7-9|TRBJ1-4
ASSQQGRTNEKLF
>16|TRBV6-2/TRBV6-3|TRBJ2-1
ASQGEQGIRPSYNEQF